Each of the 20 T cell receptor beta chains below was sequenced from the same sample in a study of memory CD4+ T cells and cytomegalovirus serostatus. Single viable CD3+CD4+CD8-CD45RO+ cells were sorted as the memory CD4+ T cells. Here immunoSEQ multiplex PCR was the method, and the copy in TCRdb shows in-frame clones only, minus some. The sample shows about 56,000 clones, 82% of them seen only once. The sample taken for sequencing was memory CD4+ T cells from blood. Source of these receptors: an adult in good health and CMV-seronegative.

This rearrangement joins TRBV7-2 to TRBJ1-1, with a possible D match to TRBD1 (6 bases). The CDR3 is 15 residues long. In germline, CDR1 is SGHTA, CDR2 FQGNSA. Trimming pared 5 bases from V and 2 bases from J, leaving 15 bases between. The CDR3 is CASSGRGGQNTEAFF. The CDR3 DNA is TGTGCCAGCAGCGGAAGGGGGGGACAAAACACTGAAGCTTTCTTT. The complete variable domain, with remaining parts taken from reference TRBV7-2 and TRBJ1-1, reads GAGVSQSPSNKVTEKGKDVELRCDPISGHTALYWYRQSLGQGLEFLIYFQGNSAPDKSGLPSDRFSAERTGGSVSTLTIQRTQQEDSAVYLCASSGRGGQNTEAFFGQGTRLTVV.

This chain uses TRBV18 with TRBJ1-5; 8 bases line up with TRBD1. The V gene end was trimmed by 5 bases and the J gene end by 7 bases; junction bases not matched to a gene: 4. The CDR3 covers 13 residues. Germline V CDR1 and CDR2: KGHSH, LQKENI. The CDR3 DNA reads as TGTGCCAGCTCATCGGACAGGGAACAGCCCCAGCATTTT. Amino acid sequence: CASSSDREQPQHF.

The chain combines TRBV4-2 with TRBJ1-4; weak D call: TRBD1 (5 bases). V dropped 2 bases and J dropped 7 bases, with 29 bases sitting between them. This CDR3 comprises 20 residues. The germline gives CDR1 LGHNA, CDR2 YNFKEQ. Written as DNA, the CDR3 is TGTGCCAGCAGCCAACTCAAGGGAGTGGGCTTAGGGGTGGGGGTTGAAAAACTGTTTTTT. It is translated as CASSQLKGVGLGVGVEKLFF.

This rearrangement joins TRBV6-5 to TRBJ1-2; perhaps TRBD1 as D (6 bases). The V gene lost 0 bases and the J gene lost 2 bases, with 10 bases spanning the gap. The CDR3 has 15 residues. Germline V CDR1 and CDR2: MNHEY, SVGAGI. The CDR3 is CASSYSAGVNYGYTF. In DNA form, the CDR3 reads TGTGCCAGCAGTTACTCGGCAGGGGTCAACTATGGCTACACCTTC.

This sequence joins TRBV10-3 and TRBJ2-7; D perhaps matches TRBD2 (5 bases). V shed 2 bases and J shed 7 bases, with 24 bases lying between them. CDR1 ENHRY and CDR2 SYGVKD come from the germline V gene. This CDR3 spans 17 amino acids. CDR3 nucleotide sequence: TGTGCCATCAGTGAGGGTGGATTCGGAGTCCGGAGAGGGGAGCAGTACTTC. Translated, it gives CAISEGGFGVRRGEQYF.

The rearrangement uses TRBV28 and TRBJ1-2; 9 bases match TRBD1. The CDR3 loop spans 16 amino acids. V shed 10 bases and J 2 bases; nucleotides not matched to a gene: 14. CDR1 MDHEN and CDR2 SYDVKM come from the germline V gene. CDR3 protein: CATRDRGTRDNYGYTF. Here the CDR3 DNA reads TGTGCCACGCGAGACAGGGGGACTAGGGACAACTATGGCTACACCTTC.

The CDR3 reads CASSQEFSGTSISGANVLTF. CDR3 in DNA: TGCGCCAGCAGCCAAGAGTTTTCGGGGACAAGTATATCTGGGGCCAACGTCCTGACTTTC. V and J are TRBV4-3 and TRBJ2-6, with a weak D call TRBD1 (6 bases). V lost 0 bases to trimming and J lost 1 base, with 19 bases between them. CDR3 size: 20 residues. Germline V lookup: CDR1 LGHNA, CDR2 YSLEER.

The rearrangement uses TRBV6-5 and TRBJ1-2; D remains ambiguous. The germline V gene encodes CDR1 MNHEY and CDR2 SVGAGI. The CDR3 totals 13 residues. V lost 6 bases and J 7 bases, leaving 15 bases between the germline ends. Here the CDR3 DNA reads TGTGCCAGCAGGAACAGATTGGAAGGTGGCTACACCTTC. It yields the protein CASRNRLEGGYTF.

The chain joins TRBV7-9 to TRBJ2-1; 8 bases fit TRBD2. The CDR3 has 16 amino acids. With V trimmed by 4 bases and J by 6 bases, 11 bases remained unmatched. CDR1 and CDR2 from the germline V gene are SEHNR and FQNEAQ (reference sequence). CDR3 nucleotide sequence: TGTGCCAGCAGCTCAAGTCGAGGGGCGGGGGGCAATGAGCAGTTCTTC. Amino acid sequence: CASSSSRGAGGNEQFF.

This chain's CDR3 is CASSIGTGVGYGYTF. The DNA of the CDR3 is TGCGCCAGCAGCATTGGGACAGGGGTGGGCTATGGCTACACCTTC. The rearrangement joins TRBV5-1 to TRBJ1-2, with 10 bases matching TRBD1. The trim removed 4 bases at V and 4 bases at J, leaving 7 bases unmatched. From germline, CDR1 is SGHRS and CDR2 YFSETQ. The CDR3 totals 15 residues.

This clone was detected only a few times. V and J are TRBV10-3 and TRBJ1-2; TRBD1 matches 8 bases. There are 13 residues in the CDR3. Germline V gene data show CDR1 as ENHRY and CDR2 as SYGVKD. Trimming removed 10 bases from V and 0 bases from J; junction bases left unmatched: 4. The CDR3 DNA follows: TGTGCCACTACAGGGGGAGCTAACTATGGCTACACCTTC. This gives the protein CATTGGANYGYTF.

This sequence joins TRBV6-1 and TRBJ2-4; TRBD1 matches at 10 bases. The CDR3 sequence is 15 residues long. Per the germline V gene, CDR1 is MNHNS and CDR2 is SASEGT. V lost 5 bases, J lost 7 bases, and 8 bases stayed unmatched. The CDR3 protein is CASSLRQGAANIQYF. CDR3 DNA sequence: TGTGCCAGCAGTCTACGACAGGGGGCGGCGAACATTCAGTACTTC.

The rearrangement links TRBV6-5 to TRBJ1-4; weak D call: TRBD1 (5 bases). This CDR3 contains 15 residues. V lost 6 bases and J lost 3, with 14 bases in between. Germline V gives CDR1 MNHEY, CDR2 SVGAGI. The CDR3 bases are TGTGCCAGCAGCTTGAGTTGGGGACCTAATGAAAAACTGTTTTTT. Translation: CASSLSWGPNEKLFF.

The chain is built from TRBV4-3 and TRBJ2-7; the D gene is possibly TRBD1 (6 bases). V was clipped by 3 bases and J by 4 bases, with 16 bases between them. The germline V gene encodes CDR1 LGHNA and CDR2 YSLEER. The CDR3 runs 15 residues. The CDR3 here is CASSHAAGTPYEQYF. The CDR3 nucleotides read TGCGCCAGCAGCCACGCCGCCGGGACACCTTACGAGCAGTACTTC.

CDR3 sequence: CASSEGQGLYEQYF. For the CDR3, the DNA is TGTGCCAGCAGCGAGGGACAGGGCCTCTACGAGCAGTACTTC. The V and J genes are TRBV6-1 and TRBJ2-7; 9 bases map to TRBD1. This CDR3 has 14 amino acids. V lost 6 bases to trimming and J lost 3 bases; unmatched junction nucleotides: 6. The germline gives CDR1 MNHNS, CDR2 SASEGT.

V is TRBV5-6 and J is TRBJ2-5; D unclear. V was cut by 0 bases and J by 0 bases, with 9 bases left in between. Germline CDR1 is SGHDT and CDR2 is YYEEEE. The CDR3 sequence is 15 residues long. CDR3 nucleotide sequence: TGTGCCAGCAGCTTGGATACGGGTCACCAAGAGACCCAGTACTTC. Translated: CASSLDTGHQETQYF.

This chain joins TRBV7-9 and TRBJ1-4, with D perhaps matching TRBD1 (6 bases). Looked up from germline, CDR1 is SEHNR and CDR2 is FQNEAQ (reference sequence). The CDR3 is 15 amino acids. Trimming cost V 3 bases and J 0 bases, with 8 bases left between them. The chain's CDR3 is CASSLGQATNEKLFF. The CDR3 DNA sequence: TGTGCCAGCAGCTTGGGACAAGCAACTAATGAAAAACTGTTTTTT.

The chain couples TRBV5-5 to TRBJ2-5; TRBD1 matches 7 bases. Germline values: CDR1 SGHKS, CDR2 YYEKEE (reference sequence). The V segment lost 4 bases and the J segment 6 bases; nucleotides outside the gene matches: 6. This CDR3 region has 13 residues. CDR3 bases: TGTGCCAGCAGCGTAACGGGACAGCAGACCCAGTACTTC. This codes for CASSVTGQQTQYF.

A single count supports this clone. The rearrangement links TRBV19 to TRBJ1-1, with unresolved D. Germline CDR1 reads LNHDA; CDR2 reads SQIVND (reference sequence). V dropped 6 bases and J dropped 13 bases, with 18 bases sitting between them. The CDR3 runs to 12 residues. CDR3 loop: CASRPTDRPYFF. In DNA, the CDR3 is TGTGCCAGTAGACCAACGGACCGCCCGTATTTCTTT.

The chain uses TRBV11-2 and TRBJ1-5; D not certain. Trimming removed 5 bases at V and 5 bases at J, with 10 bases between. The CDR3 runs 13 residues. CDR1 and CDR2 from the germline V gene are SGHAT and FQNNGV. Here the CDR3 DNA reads TGTGCCAGCAGCCCCGACACTTATCAGCCCCAGCATTTT. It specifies CASSPDTYQPQHF.